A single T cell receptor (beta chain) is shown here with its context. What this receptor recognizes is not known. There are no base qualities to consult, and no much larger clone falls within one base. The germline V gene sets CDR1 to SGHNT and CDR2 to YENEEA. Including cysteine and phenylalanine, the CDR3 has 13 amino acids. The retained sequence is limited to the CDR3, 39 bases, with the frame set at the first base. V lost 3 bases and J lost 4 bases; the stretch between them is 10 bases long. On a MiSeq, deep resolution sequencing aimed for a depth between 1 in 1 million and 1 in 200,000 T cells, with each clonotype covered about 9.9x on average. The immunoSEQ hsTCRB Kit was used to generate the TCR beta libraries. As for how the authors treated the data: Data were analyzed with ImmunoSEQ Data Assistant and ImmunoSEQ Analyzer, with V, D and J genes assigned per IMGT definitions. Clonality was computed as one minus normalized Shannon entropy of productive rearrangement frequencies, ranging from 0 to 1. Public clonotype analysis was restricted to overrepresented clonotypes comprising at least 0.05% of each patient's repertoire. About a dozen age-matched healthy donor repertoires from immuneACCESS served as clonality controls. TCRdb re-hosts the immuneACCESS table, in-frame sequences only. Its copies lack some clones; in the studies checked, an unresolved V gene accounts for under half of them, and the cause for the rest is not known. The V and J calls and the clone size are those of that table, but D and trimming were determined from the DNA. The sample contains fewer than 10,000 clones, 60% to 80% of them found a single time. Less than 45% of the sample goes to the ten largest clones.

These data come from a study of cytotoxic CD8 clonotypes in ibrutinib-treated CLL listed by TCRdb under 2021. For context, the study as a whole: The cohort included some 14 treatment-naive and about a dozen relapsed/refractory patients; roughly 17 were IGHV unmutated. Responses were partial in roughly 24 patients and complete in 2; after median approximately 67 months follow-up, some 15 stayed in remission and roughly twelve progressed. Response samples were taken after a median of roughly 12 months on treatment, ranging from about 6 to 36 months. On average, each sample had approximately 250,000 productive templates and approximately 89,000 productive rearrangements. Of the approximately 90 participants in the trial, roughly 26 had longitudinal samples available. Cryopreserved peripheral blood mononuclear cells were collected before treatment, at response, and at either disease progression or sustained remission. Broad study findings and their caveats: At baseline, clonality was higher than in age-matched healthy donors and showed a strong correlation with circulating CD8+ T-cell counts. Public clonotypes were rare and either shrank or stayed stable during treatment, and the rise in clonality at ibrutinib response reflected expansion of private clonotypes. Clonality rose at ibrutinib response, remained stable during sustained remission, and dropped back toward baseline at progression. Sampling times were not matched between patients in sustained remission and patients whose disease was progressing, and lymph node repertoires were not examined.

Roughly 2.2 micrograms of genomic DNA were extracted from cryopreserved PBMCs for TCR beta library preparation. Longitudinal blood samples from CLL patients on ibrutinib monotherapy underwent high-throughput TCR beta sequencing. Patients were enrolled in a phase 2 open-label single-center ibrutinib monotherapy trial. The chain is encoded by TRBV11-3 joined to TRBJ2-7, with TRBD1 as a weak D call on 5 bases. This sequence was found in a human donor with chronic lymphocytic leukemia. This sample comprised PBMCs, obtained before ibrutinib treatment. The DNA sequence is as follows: TGTGCCAGCAGCTTTTCCCAGGGTTACGAGCAGTACTTC. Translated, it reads CASSFSQGYEQYF. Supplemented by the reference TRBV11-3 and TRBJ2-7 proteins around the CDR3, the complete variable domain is EAGVVQSPRYKIIEKKQPVAFWCNPISGHNTLYWYLQNLGQGPELLIRYENEEAVDDSQLPKDRFSAERLKGVDSTLKIQPAELGDSAVYLCASSFSQGYEQYFGPGTRLTVT.